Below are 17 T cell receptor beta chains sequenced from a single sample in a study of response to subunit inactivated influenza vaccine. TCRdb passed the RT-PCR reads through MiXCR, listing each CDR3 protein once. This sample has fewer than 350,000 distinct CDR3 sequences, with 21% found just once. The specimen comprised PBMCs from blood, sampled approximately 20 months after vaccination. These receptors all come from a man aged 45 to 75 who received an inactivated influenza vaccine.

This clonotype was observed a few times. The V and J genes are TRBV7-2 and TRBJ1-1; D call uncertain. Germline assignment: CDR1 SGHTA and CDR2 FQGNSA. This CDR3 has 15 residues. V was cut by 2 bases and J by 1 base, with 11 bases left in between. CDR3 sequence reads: CASSLMADPNTEAFF. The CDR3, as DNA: TGTGCCAGCAGCTTAATGGCGGACCCGAACACTGAAGCTTTCTTT.

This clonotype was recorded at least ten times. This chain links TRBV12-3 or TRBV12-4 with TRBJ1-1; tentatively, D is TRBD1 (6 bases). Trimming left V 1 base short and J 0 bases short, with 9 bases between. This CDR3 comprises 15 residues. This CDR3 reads CASSLDTGLNTEAFF. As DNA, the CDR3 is TGTGCCAGCAGTTTAGATACAGGGCTGAACACTGAAGCTTTCTTT.

The DNA for the CDR3 is TGTGCCTGGAGTGTGGGACAGGGGAATCAGCCCCAGCATTTT. Amino acids: CAWSVGQGNQPQHF. The chain carries TRBV30 and TRBJ1-5; 10 positions match TRBD1. CDR3 length: 14 amino acids. CDR1 and CDR2 (germline): GTSNPN, SVGIG (reference sequence). V shed 0 bases, J shed 4 bases, and the junction held 0 bases outside the gene matches.

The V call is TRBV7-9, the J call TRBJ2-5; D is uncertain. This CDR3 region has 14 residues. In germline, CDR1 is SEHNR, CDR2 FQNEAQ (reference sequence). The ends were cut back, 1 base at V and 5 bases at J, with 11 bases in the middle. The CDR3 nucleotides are TGTGCCAGCAGCTTAGACAACGGCTCGGAGACCCAGTACTTC. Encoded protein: CASSLDNGSETQYF.

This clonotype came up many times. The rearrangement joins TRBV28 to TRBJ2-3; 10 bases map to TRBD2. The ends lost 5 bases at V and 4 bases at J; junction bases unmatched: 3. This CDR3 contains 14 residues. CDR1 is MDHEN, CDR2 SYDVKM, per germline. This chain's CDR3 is CASSPGTSADTQYF. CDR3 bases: TGTGCCAGCAGTCCCGGGACTAGCGCAGATACGCAGTATTTT.

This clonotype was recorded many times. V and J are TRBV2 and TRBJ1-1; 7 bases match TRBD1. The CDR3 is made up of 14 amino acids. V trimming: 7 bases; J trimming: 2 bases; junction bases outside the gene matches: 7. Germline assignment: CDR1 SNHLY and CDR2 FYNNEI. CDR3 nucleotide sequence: TGTGCCAGCATGCATAGGGGGCCAAACACTGAAGCTTTCTTT. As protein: CASMHRGPNTEAFF.

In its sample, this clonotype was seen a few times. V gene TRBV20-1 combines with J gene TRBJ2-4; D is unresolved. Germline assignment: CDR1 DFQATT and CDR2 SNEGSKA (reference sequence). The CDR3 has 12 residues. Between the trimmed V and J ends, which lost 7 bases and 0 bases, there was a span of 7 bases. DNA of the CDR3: TGCAGTGTGTGGGGAGCCAAAAACATTCAGTACTTC. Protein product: CSVWGAKNIQYF.

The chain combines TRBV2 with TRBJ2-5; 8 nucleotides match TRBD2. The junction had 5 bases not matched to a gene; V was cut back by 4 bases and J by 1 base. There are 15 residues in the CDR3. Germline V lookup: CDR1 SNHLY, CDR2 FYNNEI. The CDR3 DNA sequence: TGTGCCAGCAGTGCGAGCCTAGCGGGCCAAGAGACCCAGTACTTC. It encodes CASSASLAGQETQYF.

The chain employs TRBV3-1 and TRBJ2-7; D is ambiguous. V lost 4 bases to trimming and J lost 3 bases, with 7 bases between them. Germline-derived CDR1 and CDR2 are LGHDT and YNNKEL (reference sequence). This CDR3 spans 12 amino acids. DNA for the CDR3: TGTGCCAGCAGCCTCTCGTTCTACGAGCAGTACTTC. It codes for CASSLSFYEQYF.

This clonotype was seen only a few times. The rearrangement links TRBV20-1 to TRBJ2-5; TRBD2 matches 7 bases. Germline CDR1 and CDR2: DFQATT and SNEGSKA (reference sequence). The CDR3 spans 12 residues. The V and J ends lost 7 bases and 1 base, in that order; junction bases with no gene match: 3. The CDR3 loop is CSVSGGQETQYF. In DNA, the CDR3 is TGCAGTGTATCGGGGGGCCAAGAGACCCAGTACTTC.

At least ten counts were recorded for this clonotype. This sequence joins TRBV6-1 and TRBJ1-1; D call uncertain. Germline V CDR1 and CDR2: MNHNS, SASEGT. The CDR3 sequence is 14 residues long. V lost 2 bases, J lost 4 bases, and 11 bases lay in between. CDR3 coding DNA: TGTGCCAGCAGTGAAAGGGTATGGATCACTGAAGCTTTCTTT. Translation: CASSERVWITEAFF.

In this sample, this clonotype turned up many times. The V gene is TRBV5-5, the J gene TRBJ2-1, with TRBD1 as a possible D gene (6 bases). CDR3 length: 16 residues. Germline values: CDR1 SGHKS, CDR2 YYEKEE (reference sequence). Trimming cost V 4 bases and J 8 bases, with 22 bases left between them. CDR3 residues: CASSETGPFFLDEQFF. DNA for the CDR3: TGTGCCAGCAGCGAAACAGGGCCCTTCTTTTTGGATGAGCAGTTCTTC.

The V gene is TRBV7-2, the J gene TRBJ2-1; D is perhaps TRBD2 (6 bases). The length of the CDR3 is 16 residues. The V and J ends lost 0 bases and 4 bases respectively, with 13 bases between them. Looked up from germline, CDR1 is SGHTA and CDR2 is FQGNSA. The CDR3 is CASSLAVTGVYNEQFF. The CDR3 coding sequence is TGTGCCAGCAGCTTAGCGGTCACGGGGGTGTACAATGAGCAGTTCTTC.

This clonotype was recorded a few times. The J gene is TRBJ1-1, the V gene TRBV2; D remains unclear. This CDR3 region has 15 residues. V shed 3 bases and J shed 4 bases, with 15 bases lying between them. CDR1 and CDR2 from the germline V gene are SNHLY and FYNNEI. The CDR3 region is CASSDRHSLGTEAFF. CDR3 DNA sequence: TGTGCCAGCAGTGACAGGCACTCATTGGGCACTGAAGCTTTCTTT.

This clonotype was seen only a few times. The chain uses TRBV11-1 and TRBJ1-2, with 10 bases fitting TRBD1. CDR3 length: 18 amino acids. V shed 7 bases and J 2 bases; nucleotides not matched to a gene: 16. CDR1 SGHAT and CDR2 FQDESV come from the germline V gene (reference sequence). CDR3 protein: CASTSGWDRGVQNYGYTF. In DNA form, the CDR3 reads TGTGCCAGCACGTCCGGGTGGGACAGGGGCGTACAAAACTATGGCTACACCTTC.

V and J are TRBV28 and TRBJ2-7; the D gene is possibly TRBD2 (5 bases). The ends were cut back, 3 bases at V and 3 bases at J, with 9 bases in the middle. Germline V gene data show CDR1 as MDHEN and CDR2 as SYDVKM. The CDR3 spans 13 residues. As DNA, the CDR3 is TGTGCCAGCAGTTTTGAGGGTCGCTACGAGCAGTACTTC. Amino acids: CASSFEGRYEQYF. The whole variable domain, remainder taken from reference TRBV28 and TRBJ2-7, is DVKVTQSSRYLVKRTGEKVFLECVQDMDHENMFWYRQDPGLGLRLIYFSYDVKMKEKGDIPEGYSVSREKKERFSLILESASTNQTSMYLCASSFEGRYEQYFGPGTRLTVT.

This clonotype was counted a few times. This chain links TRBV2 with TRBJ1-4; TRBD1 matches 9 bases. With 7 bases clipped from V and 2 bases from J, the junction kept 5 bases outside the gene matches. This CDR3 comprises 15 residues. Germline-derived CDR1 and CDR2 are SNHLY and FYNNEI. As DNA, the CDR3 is TGTGCCAGCAAGACAGGGGGGAATACTAATGAAAAACTGTTTTTT. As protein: CASKTGGNTNEKLFF.